Sequencing of this TCR beta chain was carried out in a study of blood T cell repertoires in COVID-19. The wider study: Sites in the United States, Italy and Spain provided acute and convalescent COVID-19 samples. PBMCs, B-cell-depleted T cells, or T cells provided the cDNA or gDNA that made up the material.

This CDR3 region has 11 residues. Trimming removed 5 bases from V and 10 bases from J, with 11 bases in between. Germline lookup yields CDR1 LNHDA and CDR2 SQIVND (reference sequence). The authors' processing: The assay estimated nucleated cells by amplifying reference gene primers. Measured with immunoSEQ multiplex PCR; TCRdb has only the in-frame clones, and not every one. The V and J calls and clone size come from that table; D and trimming were worked out from the DNA. The table has hundreds of thousands of clones, 86% seen once. A Seattle source enrolled patients during active infection and followed them longitudinally.

The sequenced sample consisted of peripheral blood. J is TRBJ1-1 and V is TRBV19; D uncertain. The receptor's source is a woman aged 55 to 70 with COVID-19, enrolled during active disease. The CDR3 sequence is CASSSGVGAFF. The CDR3 DNA sequence: TGTGCCAGTAGTTCAGGTGTGGGAGCTTTCTTT.